Listed below are T cell receptor beta chains from one sample, sequenced in a study of OX40 agonist ivuxolimab in advanced cancers. TCRdb's table, derived via immunoSEQ multiplex PCR, lists solely in-frame clones and lacks some. In the table there are about 64,000 clones, roughly 84% of which are singletons. The sequencing used CD4+ or CD8+ T cells sorted from blood, collected in a trial of the OX40 agonist ivuxolimab. The receptors were sampled from an adult with an advanced solid tumor such as melanoma, head and neck, liver or kidney cancer. Both conserved end residues are trimmed from each CDR3. The order of the fields is D gene, CDR3 length, V gene, CDR3 protein. D genes are given only for firm matches.

D: .; length: 11; V: TRBV18; CDR3: ASSGVVDTEAF
D: .; length: 15; V: TRBV4-1; CDR3: ASRKTFDSRSGNTIY
D: .; length: 14; V: TRBV19; CDR3: ASSIGYLPRTDTQY
D: .; length: 13; V: TRBV7-2; CDR3: ASSLGPRGGNEQF
D: .; length: 11; V: TRBV27; CDR3: ASSLGFNTEAF
D: .; length: 11; V: TRBV30; CDR3: SRSGPLNTEAF
D: .; length: 11; V: TRBV7-3; CDR3: ASSASGTGELF
D: .; length: 12; V: TRBV11-3; CDR3: ASTRDPSSYEQY
D: .; length: 11; V: TRBV28; CDR3: ASSSNPGSGYT
D: .; length: 13; V: TRBV5-1; CDR3: ASSGDSANTGELF
D: .; length: 13; V: TRBV7-8; CDR3: ASSLAGRTFAPQY
D: .; length: 13; V: TRBV6-5; CDR3: ASSYSGTGSYEQY
D: .; length: 11; V: TRBV30; CDR3: AWSDRSNQPQH
D: .; length: 13; V: TRBV5-6; CDR3: ASSLYRGGNYGYT
D: TRBD2; length: 15; V: TRBV27; CDR3: ASSLLSPSGTQNTQY
D: .; length: 14; V: TRBV5-4; CDR3: ASTPQGVALSGTQY
D: .; length: 11; V: TRBV5-1; CDR3: ASSVQGHGELF
D: .; length: 12; V: TRBV5-6; CDR3: ASSLPLNSYEQY
D: TRBD1; length: 13; V: TRBV6-6; CDR3: ASSPSGQVGYGYT
D: .; length: 13; V: TRBV4-3; CDR3: ASSQDPAGNDGYT
D: TRBD2; length: 13; V: TRBV2; CDR3: ASSESLAGDNEQF
D: .; length: 15; V: TRBV30; CDR3: AWSVLGRVEGGAGYT
D: TRBD1; length: 13; V: TRBV7-2; CDR3: ASSLTGGPGNTIY
D: TRBD1; length: 13; V: TRBV18; CDR3: ASSPPGQGVEKLF
D: .; length: 13; V: TRBV5-1; CDR3: ASSSTGTPYNEQF
D: .; length: 15; V: TRBV27; CDR3: ASTLYGTRVYNSPLH
D: .; length: 12; V: TRBV11-2; CDR3: ATSGLGSSYEQY
D: .; length: 12; V: TRBV4-3; CDR3: ASSQAAAPDPQY
D: .; length: 14; V: TRBV7-9; CDR3: ASSPKGGRMSQPQH
D: .; length: 14; V: TRBV15; CDR3: ATSRGEQGLGYGYT
D: .; length: 10; V: TRBV7-8; CDR3: ASSLQFQPQH
D: .; length: 12; V: TRBV7-3; CDR3: ASSSVRNTGELF
D: .; length: 13; V: TRBV6-1; CDR3: ASSGGTTSGNTIY
D: TRBD2; length: 13; V: TRBV9; CDR3: ASSVTSGPFNEQF
D: TRBD1; length: 16; V: TRBV7-2; CDR3: ASSLGTGGASGNQPQH
D: .; length: 12; V: TRBV10-3; CDR3: AISFSGSTDTQY
D: .; length: 14; V: TRBV11-1; CDR3: ASSLGRGGSYNEQF
D: TRBD1; length: 13; V: TRBV6-5; CDR3: ASSYRGPNTGELF
D: TRBD1; length: 13; V: TRBV9; CDR3: ASSGGQGTNEKLF
D: .; length: 14; V: TRBV5-1; CDR3: ASSFGGGVAYNEQF
D: TRBD1; length: 12; V: TRBV7-6; CDR3: ASSQQQGFHEQF
D: TRBD1; length: 14; V: TRBV18; CDR3: ASSQRTGGDGNTIY
D: .; length: 15; V: TRBV7-9; CDR3: ASSSPMGKLSTDTQY
D: .; length: 12; V: TRBV19; CDR3: ASQRGNMNTEAF
D: TRBD1; length: 12; V: TRBV2; CDR3: ASVRDRGVYEQY
D: .; length: 15; V: TRBV19; CDR3: ASSIDLWAKGHNEQF